This T cell receptor beta chain is drawn from a study of blood T cell repertoires in COVID-19. Study details: Samples of COVID-19 (acute and convalescent) were obtained from the United States, Italy and Spain. PBMCs, B-cell-depleted T cells, or T cells provided the cDNA or gDNA that made up the material.

V lost 4 bases, J lost 2 bases, and 5 bases stayed unmatched. CDR1 is MGHRA and CDR2 is YSYEKL in the germline V gene. The CDR3 covers 14 residues. Only in-frame clones appear in the TCRdb table, and some are missing; sequencing was by immunoSEQ multiplex PCR. The sample contains 45,000 to 55,000 clones, 75% to 90% of which appear only once. The clonotype was recovered from a human donor in a cohort sampled during active COVID-19. The specimen was peripheral blood. The chain combines TRBV4-1 with TRBJ2-7, with TRBD2 matching over 7 bases. CDR3 nucleotide sequence: TGCGCCAGCAGCCCACGGGGGAGGGCCTACGAGCAGTACTTC. Protein: CASSPRGRAYEQYF.